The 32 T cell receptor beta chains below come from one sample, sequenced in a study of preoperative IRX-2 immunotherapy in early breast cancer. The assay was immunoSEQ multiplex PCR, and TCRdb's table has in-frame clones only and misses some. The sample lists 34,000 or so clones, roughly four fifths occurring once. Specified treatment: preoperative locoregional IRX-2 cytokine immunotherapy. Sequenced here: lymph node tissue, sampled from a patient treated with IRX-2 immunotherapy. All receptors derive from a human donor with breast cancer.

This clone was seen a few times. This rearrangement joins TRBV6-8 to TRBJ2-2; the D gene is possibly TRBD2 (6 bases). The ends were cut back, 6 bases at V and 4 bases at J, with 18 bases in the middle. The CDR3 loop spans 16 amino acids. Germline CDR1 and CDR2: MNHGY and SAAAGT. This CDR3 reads CASRGLGQGGTGELFF. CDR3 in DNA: TGTGCCAGCAGGGGGCTAGGCCAGGGAGGCACCGGGGAGCTGTTTTTT.

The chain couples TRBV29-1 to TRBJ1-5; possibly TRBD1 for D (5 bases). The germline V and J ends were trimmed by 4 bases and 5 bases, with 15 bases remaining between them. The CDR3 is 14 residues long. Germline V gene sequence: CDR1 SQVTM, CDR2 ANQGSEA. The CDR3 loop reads CSVGVGREDQPQHF. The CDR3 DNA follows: TGCAGCGTTGGGGTCGGCAGGGAGGATCAGCCCCAGCATTTT.

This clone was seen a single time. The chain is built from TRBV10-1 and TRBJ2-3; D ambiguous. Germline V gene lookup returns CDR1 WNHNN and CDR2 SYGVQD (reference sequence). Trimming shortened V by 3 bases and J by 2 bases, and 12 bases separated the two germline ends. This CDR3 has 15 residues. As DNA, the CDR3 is TGCGCCAGCAGTGAAACGGCGGTGTTCACAGATACGCAGTATTTT. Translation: CASSETAVFTDTQYF.

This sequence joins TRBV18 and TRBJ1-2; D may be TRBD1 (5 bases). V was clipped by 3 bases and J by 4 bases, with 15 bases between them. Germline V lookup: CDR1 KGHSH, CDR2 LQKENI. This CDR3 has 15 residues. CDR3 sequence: CASSPSAGHLYGYTF. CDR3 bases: TGTGCCAGCTCACCTTCGGCAGGACACCTCTATGGCTACACCTTC.

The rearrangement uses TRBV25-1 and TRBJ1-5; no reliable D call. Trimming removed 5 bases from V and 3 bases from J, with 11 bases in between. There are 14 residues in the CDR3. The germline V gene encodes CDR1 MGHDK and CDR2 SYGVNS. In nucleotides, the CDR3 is TGTGCCAGCAGTCCCGACTTAAACAATCAGCCCCAGCATTTT. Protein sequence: CASSPDLNNQPQHF.

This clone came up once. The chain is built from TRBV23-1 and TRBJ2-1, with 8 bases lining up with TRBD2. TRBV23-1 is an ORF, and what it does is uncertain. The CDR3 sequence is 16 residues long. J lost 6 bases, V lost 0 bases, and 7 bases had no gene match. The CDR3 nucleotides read TGCGCCAGCAGTCAATCTCACCAGCGGGGGCGCAATGAGCAGTTCTTC. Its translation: CASSQSHQRGRNEQFF.

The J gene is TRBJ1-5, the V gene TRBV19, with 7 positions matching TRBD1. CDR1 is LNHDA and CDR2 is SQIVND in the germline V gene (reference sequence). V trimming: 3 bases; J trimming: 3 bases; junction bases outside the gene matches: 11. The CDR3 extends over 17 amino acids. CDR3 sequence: CASSILGRGAPNQPQHF. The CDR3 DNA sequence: TGTGCCAGTAGTATTTTGGGCAGGGGGGCTCCCAATCAGCCCCAGCATTTT.

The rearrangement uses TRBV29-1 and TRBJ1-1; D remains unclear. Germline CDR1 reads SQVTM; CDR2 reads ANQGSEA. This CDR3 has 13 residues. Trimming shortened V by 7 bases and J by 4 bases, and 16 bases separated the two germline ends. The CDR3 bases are TGCAGCGCGCTAGACGCGGGGTCCACTGAAGCTTTCTTT. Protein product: CSALDAGSTEAFF.

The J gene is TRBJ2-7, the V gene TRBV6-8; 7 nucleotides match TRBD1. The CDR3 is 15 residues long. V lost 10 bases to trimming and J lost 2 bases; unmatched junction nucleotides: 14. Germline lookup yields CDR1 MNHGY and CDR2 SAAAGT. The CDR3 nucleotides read TGTGCCATCAGAGCACAGGGGAGTAGGACCTACGAGCAGTACTTC. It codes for CAIRAQGSRTYEQYF.

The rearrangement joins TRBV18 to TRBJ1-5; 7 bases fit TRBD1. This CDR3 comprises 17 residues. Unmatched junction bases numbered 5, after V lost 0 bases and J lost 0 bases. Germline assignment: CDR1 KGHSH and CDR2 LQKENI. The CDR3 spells CASSPPGTAYSNQPQHF. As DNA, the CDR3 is TGTGCCAGCTCACCACCCGGGACAGCCTATAGCAATCAGCCCCAGCATTTT. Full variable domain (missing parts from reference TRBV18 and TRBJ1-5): NAGVMQNPRHLVRRRGQEARLRCSPMKGHSHVYWYRQLPEEGLKFMVYLQKENIIDESGMPKERFSAEFPKEGPSILRIQQVVRGDSAAYFCASSPPGTAYSNQPQHFGDGTRLSIL.

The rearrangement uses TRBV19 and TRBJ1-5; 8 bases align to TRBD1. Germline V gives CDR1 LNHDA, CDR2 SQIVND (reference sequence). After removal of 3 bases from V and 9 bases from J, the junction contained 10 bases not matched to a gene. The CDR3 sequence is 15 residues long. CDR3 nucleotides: TGTGCCAGTAGTATGGGGACAGGAGTCCTGGGGCCCCAGCATTTT. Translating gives CASSMGTGVLGPQHF.

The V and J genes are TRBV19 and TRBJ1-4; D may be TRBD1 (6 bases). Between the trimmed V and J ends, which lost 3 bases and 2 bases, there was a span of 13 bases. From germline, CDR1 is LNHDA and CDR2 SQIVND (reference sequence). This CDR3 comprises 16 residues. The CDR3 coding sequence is TGTGCCAGTAGTATCGGTTGGGGGCCCACTAATGAAAAACTGTTTTTT. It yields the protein CASSIGWGPTNEKLFF.

The CDR3 region is CASSKRRGGTFF. In nucleotides, the CDR3 is TGTGCCAGCAGTAAGCGCAGAGGAGGAACTTTCTTT. The chain has TRBV28 and TRBJ1-1; no reliable D call. The germline CDR1 and CDR2 sequences are MDHEN and SYDVKM. CDR3 length: 12 amino acids. The germline V and J ends were trimmed by 5 bases and 12 bases, with 16 bases remaining between them. The full variable domain, its missing parts supplied by reference TRBV28 and TRBJ1-1, is DVKVTQSSRYLVKRTGEKVFLECVQDMDHENMFWYRQDPGLGLRLIYFSYDVKMKEKGDIPEGYSVSREKKERFSLILESASTNQTSMYLCASSKRRGGTFFGQGTRLTVV.

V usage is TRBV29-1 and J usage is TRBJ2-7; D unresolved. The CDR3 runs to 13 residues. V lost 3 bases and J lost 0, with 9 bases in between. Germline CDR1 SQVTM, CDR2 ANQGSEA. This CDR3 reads CSVECNSSYEQYF. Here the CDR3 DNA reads TGCAGCGTTGAGTGCAACAGCTCCTACGAGCAGTACTTC.

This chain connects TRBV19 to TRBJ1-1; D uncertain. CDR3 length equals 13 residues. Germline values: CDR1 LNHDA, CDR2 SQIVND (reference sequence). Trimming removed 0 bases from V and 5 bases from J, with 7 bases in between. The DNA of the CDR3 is TGTGCCAGTAGTATAGAGGGGAGAACTGAAGCTTTCTTT. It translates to CASSIEGRTEAFF.

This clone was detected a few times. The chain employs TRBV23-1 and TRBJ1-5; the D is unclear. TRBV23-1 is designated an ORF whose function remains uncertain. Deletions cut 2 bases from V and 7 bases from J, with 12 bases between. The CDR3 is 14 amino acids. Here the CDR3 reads CASSQPRPGQPQHF. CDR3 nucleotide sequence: TGCGCCAGCAGTCAACCGCGCCCTGGGCAGCCCCAGCATTTT.

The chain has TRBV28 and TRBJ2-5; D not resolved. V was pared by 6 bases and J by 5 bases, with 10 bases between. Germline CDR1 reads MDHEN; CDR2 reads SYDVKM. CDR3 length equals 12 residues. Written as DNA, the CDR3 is TGTGCCAGCAGGTCCGAGTGGGAGACCCAGTACTTC. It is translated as CASRSEWETQYF. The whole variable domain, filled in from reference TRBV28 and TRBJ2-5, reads DVKVTQSSRYLVKRTGEKVFLECVQDMDHENMFWYRQDPGLGLRLIYFSYDVKMKEKGDIPEGYSVSREKKERFSLILESASTNQTSMYLCASRSEWETQYFGPGTRLLVL.

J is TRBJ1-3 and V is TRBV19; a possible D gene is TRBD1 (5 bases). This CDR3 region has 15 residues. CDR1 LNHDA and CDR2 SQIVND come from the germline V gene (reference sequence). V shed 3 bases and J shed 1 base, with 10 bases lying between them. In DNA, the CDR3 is TGTGCCAGTAGTATTCGGAGACAGTCTGGAAACACCATATATTTT. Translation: CASSIRRQSGNTIYF. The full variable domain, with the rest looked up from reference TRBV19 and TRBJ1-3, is DGGITQSPKYLFRKEGQNVTLSCEQNLNHDAMYWYRQDPGQGLRLIYYSQIVNDFQKGDIAEGYSVSREKKESFPLTVTSAQKNPTAFYLCASSIRRQSGNTIYFGEGSWLTVV.

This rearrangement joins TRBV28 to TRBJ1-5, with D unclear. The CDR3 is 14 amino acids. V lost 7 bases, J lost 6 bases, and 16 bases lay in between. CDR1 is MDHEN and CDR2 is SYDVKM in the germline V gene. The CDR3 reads CASKGSFPSQPQHF. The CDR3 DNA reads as TGTGCCAGCAAGGGTAGTTTTCCGAGTCAGCCCCAGCATTTT.

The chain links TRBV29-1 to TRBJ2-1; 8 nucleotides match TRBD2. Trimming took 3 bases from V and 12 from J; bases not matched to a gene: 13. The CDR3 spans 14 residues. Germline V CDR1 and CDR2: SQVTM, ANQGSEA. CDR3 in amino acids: CSVDSGGAWSGQFF. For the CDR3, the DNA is TGCAGCGTTGATTCCGGGGGGGCGTGGTCTGGGCAGTTCTTC.

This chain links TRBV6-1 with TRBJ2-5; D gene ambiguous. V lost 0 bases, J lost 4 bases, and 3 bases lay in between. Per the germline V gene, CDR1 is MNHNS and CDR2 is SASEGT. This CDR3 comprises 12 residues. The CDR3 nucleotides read TGTGCCAGCAGTGAAGCGCGAGAGACCCAGTACTTC. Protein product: CASSEARETQYF.

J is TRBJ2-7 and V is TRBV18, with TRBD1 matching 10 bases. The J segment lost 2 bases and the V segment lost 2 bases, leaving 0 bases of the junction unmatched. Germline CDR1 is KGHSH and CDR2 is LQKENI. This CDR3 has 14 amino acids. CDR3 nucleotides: TGTGCCAGCTCACCAGGACAGGGGGCCTACGAGCAGTACTTC. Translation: CASSPGQGAYEQYF.

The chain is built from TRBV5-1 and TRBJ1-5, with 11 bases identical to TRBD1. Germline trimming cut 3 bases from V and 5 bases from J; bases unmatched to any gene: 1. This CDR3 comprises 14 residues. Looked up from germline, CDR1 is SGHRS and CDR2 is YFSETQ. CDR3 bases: TGCGCCAGCAGCTCGGGACAGGGGGATCAGCCCCAGCATTTT. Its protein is CASSSGQGDQPQHF.

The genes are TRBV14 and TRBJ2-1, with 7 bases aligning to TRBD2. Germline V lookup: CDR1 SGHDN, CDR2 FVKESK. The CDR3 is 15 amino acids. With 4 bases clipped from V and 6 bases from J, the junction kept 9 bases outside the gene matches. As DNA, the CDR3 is TGTGCCAGCAGCCGATGGGCCGGGGGGAGCAATGAGCAGTTCTTC. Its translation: CASSRWAGGSNEQFF.

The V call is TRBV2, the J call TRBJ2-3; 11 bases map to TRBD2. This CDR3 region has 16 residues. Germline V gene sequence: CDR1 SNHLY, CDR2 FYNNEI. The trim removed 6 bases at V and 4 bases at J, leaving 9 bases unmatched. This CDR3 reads CASRGEIAGGSDTQYF. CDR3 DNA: TGTGCCAGCAGGGGTGAGATAGCGGGAGGGTCAGATACGCAGTATTTT. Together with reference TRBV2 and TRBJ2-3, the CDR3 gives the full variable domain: EPEVTQTPSHQVTQMGQEVILRCVPISNHLYFYWYRQILGQKVEFLVSFYNNEISEKSEIFDDQFSVERPDGSNFTLKIRSTKLEDSAMYFCASRGEIAGGSDTQYFGPGTRLTVL.

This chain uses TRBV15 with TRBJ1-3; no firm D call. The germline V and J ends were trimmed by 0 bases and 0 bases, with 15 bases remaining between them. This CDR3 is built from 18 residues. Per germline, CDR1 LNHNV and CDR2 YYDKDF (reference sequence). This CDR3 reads CATSRDLEQLSSGNTIYF. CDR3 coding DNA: TGTGCCACCAGCAGAGATTTGGAACAGCTTAGCTCTGGAAACACCATATATTTT.

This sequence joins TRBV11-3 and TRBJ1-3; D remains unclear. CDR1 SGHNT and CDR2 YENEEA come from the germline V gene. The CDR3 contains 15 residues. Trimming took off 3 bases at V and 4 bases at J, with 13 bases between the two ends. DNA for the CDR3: TGTGCCAGCAGCTTCATAGGGTTTGGAGGAAACACCATATATTTT. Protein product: CASSFIGFGGNTIYF. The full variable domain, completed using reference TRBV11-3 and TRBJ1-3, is EAGVVQSPRYKIIEKKQPVAFWCNPISGHNTLYWYLQNLGQGPELLIRYENEEAVDDSQLPKDRFSAERLKGVDSTLKIQPAELGDSAVYLCASSFIGFGGNTIYFGEGSWLTVV.

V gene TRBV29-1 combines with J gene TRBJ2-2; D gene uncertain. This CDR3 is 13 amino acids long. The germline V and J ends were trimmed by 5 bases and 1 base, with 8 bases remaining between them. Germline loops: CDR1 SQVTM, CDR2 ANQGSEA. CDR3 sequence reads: CSVRNRNTGELFF. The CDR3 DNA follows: TGCAGCGTTAGGAACCGGAACACCGGGGAGCTGTTTTTT.

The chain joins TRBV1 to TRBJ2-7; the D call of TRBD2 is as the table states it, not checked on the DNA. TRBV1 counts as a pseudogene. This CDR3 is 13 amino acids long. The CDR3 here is CASSYRDSYEQYF. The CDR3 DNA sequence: TGCGCCAGCAGCTACCGGGACTCCTACGAGCAGTACTTC.

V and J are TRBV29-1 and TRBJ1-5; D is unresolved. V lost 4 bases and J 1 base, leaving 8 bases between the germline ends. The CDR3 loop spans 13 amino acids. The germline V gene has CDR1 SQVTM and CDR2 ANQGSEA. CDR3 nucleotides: TGCAGCGTTGTGGTACAGAGCAATCAGCCCCAGCATTTT. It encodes CSVVVQSNQPQHF.

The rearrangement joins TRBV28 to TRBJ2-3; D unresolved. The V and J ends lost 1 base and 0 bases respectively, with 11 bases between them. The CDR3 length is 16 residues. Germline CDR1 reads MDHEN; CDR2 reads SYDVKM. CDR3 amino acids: CASSLLQVTSTDTQYF. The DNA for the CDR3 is TGTGCCAGCAGTTTATTGCAGGTTACTAGCACAGATACGCAGTATTTT.

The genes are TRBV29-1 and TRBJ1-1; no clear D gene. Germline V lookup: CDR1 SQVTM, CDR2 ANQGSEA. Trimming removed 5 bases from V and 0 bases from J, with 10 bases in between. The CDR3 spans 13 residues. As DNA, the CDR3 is TGCAGCGTTACATATGACATGAACACTGAAGCTTTCTTT. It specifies CSVTYDMNTEAFF. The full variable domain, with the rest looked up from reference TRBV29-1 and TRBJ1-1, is SAVISQKPSRDICQRGTSLTIQCQVDSQVTMMFWYRQQPGQSLTLIATANQGSEATYESGFVIDKFPISRPNLTFSTLTVSNMSPEDSSIYLCSVTYDMNTEAFFGQGTRLTVV.